One and the same sample provided the 24 T cell receptor beta chains below, sequenced in a study of spatial heterogeneity in lung cancer. TCRdb re-derived calls from the 5' RACE reads in MiXCR, one entry per CDR3 protein. The table lists 20,000 to 25,000 distinct CDR3 sequences, about 16% of them singletons, with 25% to 40% in the top ten. Study findings and constraints: Within tumors, counts of expanded alpha and beta TCRs tracked tumor mutation counts.

Time point meaning: sample taken at primary tumor resection. The antigens these receptors bind are not known. This material consisted of lung tumor tissue, taken at surgery. The origin of the receptors is a female donor with early-stage non-small cell lung cancer.

Concerning this clonotype: With a much larger clone just one base away, this may be a read error. V gene TRBV12-3 or TRBV12-4 combines with J gene TRBJ2-1; no clear D gene. The length of the CDR3 is 17 residues. The CDR3 DNA follows: TGTGTCAGCAGTGATAGGACGGTGCCTCGCTCCTACAATGAGCAGTTCTTC. It specifies CVSSDRTVPRSYNEQFF.

The chain recombines TRBV5-1 with TRBJ2-3; no clear D gene. The germline CDR1 and CDR2 sequences are SGHRS and YFSETQ. The CDR3 spans 15 residues. The V end lost 1 base, the J end lost 2 bases, and 11 bases lay between the germline ends. The CDR3 DNA reads as TGCGCCAGCAGCTTGAACAATCCCCTCACAGATACGCAGTATTTT. Amino acids: CASSLNNPLTDTQYF.

The rearrangement joins TRBV4-1 to TRBJ2-5; the match to TRBD2 covers 8 bases. Germline assignment: CDR1 MGHRA and CDR2 YSYEKL. The CDR3 runs 17 residues. Losses at the gene ends were 0 bases for V and 5 bases for J; bases not matched to a gene: 11. In DNA, the CDR3 is TGCGCCAGCAGCCAAGATCCCAGCGGGAGTCAACAGGAGACCCAGTACTTC. This sequence encodes CASSQDPSGSQQETQYF.

There are many counts of this clonotype. The rearrangement joins TRBV29-1 to TRBJ2-2; 8 nucleotides line up with TRBD1. Germline V gives CDR1 SQVTM, CDR2 ANQGSEA. There are 13 residues in the CDR3. The CDR3 spells CSADRGMAGELFF. For the CDR3, the DNA is TGCAGTGCAGACAGGGGCATGGCCGGGGAGCTGTTTTTT.

In its sample, this clonotype was seen a few times. The chain combines TRBV6-1 with TRBJ2-7, with 7 bases that match TRBD2. Germline CDR1 reads MNHNS; CDR2 reads SASEGT. The CDR3 has 13 residues. The V and J ends lost 8 bases and 0 bases, in that order; junction bases with no gene match: 4. The CDR3 loop reads CASRDYVSYEQYF. CDR3 in DNA: TGTGCCAGCCGGGACTATGTCTCCTACGAGCAGTACTTC.

As for this clonotype: Since a much larger clone is just one base distant, this may be a read error. The gene calls are TRBV2 and TRBJ2-5; 7 nucleotides align to TRBD1. CDR3 length equals 14 residues. Germline values: CDR1 SNHLY, CDR2 FYNNEI. The CDR3 loop reads CAISKDRIGETQYF. The CDR3 DNA sequence: TGTGCCATCAGTAAGGACAGGATTGGAGAGACCCAGTACTTC.

The chain links TRBV29-1 to TRBJ2-7; 8 bases are shared with TRBD2. The CDR3 runs 14 residues. Germline V gene lookup returns CDR1 SQVTM and CDR2 ANQGSEA. Trimming removed 4 bases from V and 2 bases from J; junction bases left unmatched: 7. The CDR3 reads CSVGGAGGTYEQYF. The CDR3 DNA reads TGCAGCGTTGGGGGGGCGGGAGGAACCTACGAGCAGTACTTC.

This clonotype was counted at least ten times. The chain has TRBV18 and TRBJ2-3; 9 bases fit TRBD1. The V segment lost 2 bases and the J segment 1 base; nucleotides outside the gene matches: 4. The CDR3 extends over 16 amino acids. Germline V gene lookup returns CDR1 KGHSH and CDR2 LQKENI. The CDR3 sequence: CASSPGRTGGTDTQYF. The CDR3, as DNA: TGTGCCAGCTCACCAGGACGGACAGGGGGCACAGATACGCAGTATTTT.

This clonotype was counted between two and nine times. The chain carries TRBV27 and TRBJ2-1; the D gene is possibly TRBD2 (6 bases). Germline assignment: CDR1 MNHEY and CDR2 SMNVEV (reference sequence). The CDR3 runs 14 residues. Trimming shortened V by 2 bases and J by 8 bases, and 13 bases separated the two germline ends. DNA for the CDR3: TGTGCCAGCAGTTTAGGTCTAGCGTACGATGAGCAGTTCTTC. Its protein product is CASSLGLAYDEQFF.

This chain connects TRBV12-5 to TRBJ2-4, with 7 bases lining up with TRBD1. The V gene end was trimmed by 9 bases and the J gene end by 8 bases; junction bases not matched to a gene: 16. Germline V gene data show CDR1 as LGHNT and CDR2 as FRNRAP. This CDR3 is built from 15 residues. DNA for the CDR3: TGTGCTAGCGCTGAGTCTGACAGGGTGAAGTACATTCAGTACTTC. Translating gives CASAESDRVKYIQYF.

This clonotype has a handful of counts. J is TRBJ2-5 and V is TRBV18; D is ambiguous. V was shortened by 3 bases and J by 3 bases, with 8 bases between the two germline ends. The CDR3 is 13 amino acids. Germline V CDR1 and CDR2: KGHSH, LQKENI. In DNA, the CDR3 is TGTGCCAGCTCACCGACGGTGGAAGAGACCCAGTACTTC. Encoded protein: CASSPTVEETQYF.

Details on this clonotype: A much larger clone differs from this one at a single base, so this may be a read error. The rearrangement uses TRBV28 and TRBJ2-7, with D unclear. CDR3 size: 11 residues. V gave up 4 bases and J gave up 6 bases, with 7 bases separating them. The germline gives CDR1 MDHEN, CDR2 SYDVKM. The CDR3 spells CASSSATEQYF. The CDR3, as DNA: TGTGCCAGCAGTTCTGCTACCGAGCAGTACTTC.

By sample fraction, this clonotype is medium-sized. This sequence joins TRBV7-2 and TRBJ1-2, with a weak D call TRBD1 (6 bases). V was cut by 1 base and J by 0 bases, with 9 bases left in between. Germline loops: CDR1 SGHTA, CDR2 FQGNSA. The CDR3 has 15 residues. This CDR3 reads CASSLGTATNYGYTF. The CDR3, as DNA: TGTGCCAGCAGCTTAGGGACAGCAACTAACTATGGCTACACCTTC.

The sample holds a few counts of this clonotype. The V and J genes are TRBV12-5 and TRBJ2-3; 8 bases match TRBD1. Trimming removed 5 bases from V and 3 bases from J; junction bases left unmatched: 4. The germline gives CDR1 LGHNT, CDR2 FRNRAP. CDR3 size: 14 residues. This CDR3 is CASGPGQETDTQYF. Here the CDR3 DNA reads TGTGCTAGTGGTCCGGGACAGGAAACAGATACGCAGTATTTT.

V usage is TRBV20-1 and J usage is TRBJ2-3, with 10 bases identical to TRBD1. V was pared by 4 bases and J by 0 bases, with 4 bases of the junction left unmatched. CDR1 is DFQATT and CDR2 is SNEGSKA in the germline V gene (reference sequence). This CDR3 is 15 amino acids long. CDR3 sequence: CSAIDRGRSTDTQYF. Written as DNA, the CDR3 is TGCAGTGCTATAGACAGGGGGCGCAGCACAGATACGCAGTATTTT.

This clonotype was seen only a few times. The chain uses TRBV19 and TRBJ2-4; a weak D match, TRBD2 (7 bases). V lost 5 bases and J lost 8, with 19 bases in between. This CDR3 spans 15 amino acids. The V gene's germline CDR1 is LNHDA and CDR2 SQIVND (reference sequence). CDR3 DNA: TGTGCCAGTAGTGTCCTAACGGGGGGCAGCGACATTCAGTACTTC. This codes for CASSVLTGGSDIQYF.

This clonotype was seen only once. A much bigger clone sits one base away, suggesting this may be a read error. The chain has TRBV24-1 and TRBJ2-3; 10 nucleotides agree with TRBD1. CDR1 and CDR2 (germline): KGHDR, SFDVKD. J was trimmed by 3 bases and V by 5 bases; bases with no gene match: 4. The CDR3 covers 15 residues. The CDR3 DNA follows: TGTGCCACCAGTGTAGACAGGGGGCCTACAGATACGCAGTATTTT. This encodes CATSVDRGPTDTQYF.

This clonotype was counted only a few times. The chain carries TRBV7-8 and TRBJ2-3, with D unclear. Germline V gives CDR1 SGHVS, CDR2 FQNEAQ. Trimming stripped 7 bases from V and 0 bases from J, with 17 bases between. CDR3 length equals 16 residues. The DNA for the CDR3 is TGTGCCAGCACAGCGACCGGCGAGTCTAGCACAGATACGCAGTATTTT. Translating it yields CASTATGESSTDTQYF.

With regard to this clonotype: One end of the junction fails to match germline, which may point to a read error. The chain recombines TRBV12-3 or TRBV12-4 with TRBJ2-2, with a possible D match to TRBD2 (7 bases). The CDR3 runs to 15 residues. The CDR3 nucleotides read TGTGTCAGCAGTTTGTGGGGGAGGGGGACCGGGGAGCTGTTTTTT. This gives the protein CVSSLWGRGTGELFF.

At least ten counts were recorded for this clonotype. The rearrangement joins TRBV7-2 to TRBJ2-3; D gene unclear. The germline gives CDR1 SGHTA, CDR2 FQGNSA. The V and J ends lost 5 bases and 2 bases respectively, with 5 bases between them. This CDR3 has 12 residues. The CDR3 protein is CASSPNTDTQYF. Written as DNA, the CDR3 is TGTGCCAGCAGCCCAAACACAGATACGCAGTATTTT. The full variable domain, in which reference TRBV7-2 and TRBJ2-3 provide the parts outside the CDR3, is GAGVSQSPSNKVTEKGKDVELRCDPISGHTALYWYRQSLGQGLEFLIYFQGNSAPDKSGLPSDRFSAERTGGSVSTLTIQRTQQEDSAVYLCASSPNTDTQYFGPGTRLTVL.

This clonotype is a singleton in its sample. The rearrangement uses TRBV20-1 and TRBJ2-2; a weak D match, TRBD2 (6 bases). CDR1 and CDR2 from the germline V gene are DFQATT and SNEGSKA (reference sequence). The CDR3 totals 14 residues. V was trimmed by 0 bases and J by 4 bases, leaving 9 bases between them. Here the CDR3 reads CSARDGGITGELFF. The CDR3 nucleotides read TGCAGTGCTAGAGATGGGGGGATCACCGGGGAGCTGTTTTTT.

The table lists this clonotype with a few counts. The V call is TRBV6-1, the J call TRBJ2-7; no clear D gene. The CDR3 length is 15 residues. V dropped 4 bases and J dropped 2 bases, with 15 bases sitting between them. CDR1 MNHNS and CDR2 SASEGT come from the germline V gene. CDR3: CASSGGRSYTYEQYF. The CDR3 DNA reads TGTGCCAGCAGTGGAGGCAGAAGTTATACCTACGAGCAGTACTTC.

The chain links TRBV2 to TRBJ2-5; 9 bases match TRBD2. Germline-derived CDR1 and CDR2 are SNHLY and FYNNEI. CDR3 length equals 14 residues. Trimming at V came to 8 bases and at J to 6 bases, leaving 10 bases not matched to a gene. The CDR3 protein is CASSGAGGLKTQYF. The CDR3 coding sequence is TGTGCCAGCTCGGGCGCGGGAGGGCTCAAGACCCAGTACTTC.

This clonotype has at least ten counts. V is TRBV24-1 and J is TRBJ2-3, with 8 bases fitting TRBD2. The V gene end was trimmed by 5 bases and the J gene end by 1 base; junction bases not matched to a gene: 10. The CDR3 has 17 amino acids. The germline gives CDR1 KGHDR, CDR2 SFDVKD. The CDR3 region is CATSVPSGTRRTDTQYF. Here the CDR3 DNA reads TGTGCCACCAGTGTCCCCAGCGGGACTAGGCGCACAGATACGCAGTATTTT.